A selection of T cell receptor beta chains follows, all from one sample in a study of T cells in Graves' hyperthyroidism and ophthalmopathy. TCRdb re-derived calls from the multiplex PCR reads in MiXCR, one entry per CDR3 protein. The profile shows approximately 690,000 distinct CDR3 sequences, about 14% of them singletons. Material: blood. The receptors here all came from a woman aged 45 to 65 with Graves' ophthalmopathy. CDR3s include the opening cysteine and the closing phenylalanine or tryptophan. Each record gives: J gene, D gene, clone size, V gene, CDR3 DNA, CDR3 protein. The D gene is left open where the match is weak. Only some rows state a clone size, as once, few, many or a class for expanded clones.

>TRBJ1-5|TRBD1|many|TRBV7-9
TGTGCCAGCAGCTTAGGAGGGACAGGGGGGGTTAGCAATCAGCCCCAGCATTTT
CASSLGGTGGVSNQPQHF
>TRBJ2-5|NA|many|TRBV12-3/TRBV12-4
TGTGCCAGCAGTTTGTTTTCTGGTGGGAGCTACCAAGAGACCCAGTACTTC
CASSLFSGGSYQETQYF
>TRBJ2-2|NA|few|TRBV7-3
TGTGCCAGCAGCACGGTAGCGGAGACGAACACCGGGGAGCTGTTTTTT
CASSTVAETNTGELFF
>TRBJ2-7|NA|NA|TRBV4-3
TGCGCCAGCAGCCAAGTGACTAACTCGTACGAGCAGTACTTC
CASSQVTNSYEQYF
>TRBJ2-3|NA|NA|TRBV7-9
TGTGCCAGCAGCTCATGGGGGGCTAGCGGAAGACGAAGCACGGATACGCAGTATTTT
CASSSWGASGRRSTDTQYF
>TRBJ1-2|NA|NA|TRBV10-3
TGTGCCATCAGTGAGTCCCGGAACTATGGCTACACCTTC
CAISESRNYGYTF
>TRBJ2-2|TRBD2|NA|TRBV27
TGTGCCAGCAGTTTATCCGGACTAGCGGCAAACACCGGGGAGCTGTTTTTT
CASSLSGLAANTGELFF
>TRBJ1-1|NA|many|TRBV5-1
TGCGCCAGCAGCCCAGGGTCGGTGAACACTGAAGCTTTCTTT
CASSPGSVNTEAFF
>TRBJ1-5|NA|NA|TRBV19
TGTGCCAGTAAGGAGGGGAATCAGCCCCAGCATTTT
CASKEGNQPQHF
>TRBJ2-3|TRBD2|NA|TRBV6-2/TRBV6-3
TGTGCCAGCAGTGGACTAGCGGGAGGGAAAGATACGCAGTATTTT
CASSGLAGGKDTQYF
>TRBJ2-3|NA|few|TRBV6-1
TGTGCCAGTGCGCTTGGGGTGGCTAGCACAGATACGCAGTATTTT
CASALGVASTDTQYF
>TRBJ2-3|NA|many|TRBV20-1
TGCAGTGCTAGAGGTCACAGAGATACGCAGTATTTT
CSARGHRDTQYF
>TRBJ1-4|NA|NA|TRBV7-9
TGTGCCAGCGGGGGGCAGGGGATTAATGAAAAACTGTTTTTT
CASGGQGINEKLFF
>TRBJ2-1|NA|NA|TRBV11-1
TGTGCCAGCAGCTTAAGTAGGGGTGTGAATGAGCAGTTCTTC
CASSLSRGVNEQFF
>TRBJ2-7|NA|NA|TRBV10-3
TGTGCCATCAGTGAGAATTACGAGCAGTACTTC
CAISENYEQYF
>TRBJ1-1|TRBD1|many|TRBV5-5
TGTGCCAGCAGCTGGGGGGACAGGGTCGAGACTGAAGCTTTCTTT
CASSWGDRVETEAFF
>TRBJ2-7|NA|few|TRBV4-3
TGCGCCAGCAGCCAAGAGAGCAGGGGCGGCTACGAGCAGTACTTC
CASSQESRGGYEQYF
>TRBJ1-4|NA|many|TRBV5-1
TGCGCCAGCAGCAAAGGTTGGATTAATGAAAAACTGTTTTTT
CASSKGWINEKLFF
>TRBJ2-5|NA|many|TRBV6-1
TGTGCCAGCACCTCAGAGTACCAAGAGACCCAGTACTTC
CASTSEYQETQYF
>TRBJ2-3|NA|few|TRBV2
TGTGCCAGCACCCGCCAGGCCCAATCCCCCACAGATACGCAGTATTTT
CASTRQAQSPTDTQYF
>TRBJ1-1|NA|many|TRBV20-1
TGCAGTGCTAGAGATCAAGGTGAAGCTTTCTTT
CSARDQGEAFF
>TRBJ1-2|NA|NA|TRBV14
TGTGCCAGCAGCCAAGTGTGGGGAGATGGCTACACCTTC
CASSQVWGDGYTF
>TRBJ2-1|NA|NA|TRBV4-3
TGCGCCAGCAGTCAAGAGAGACTGAGCTCCTACAATGAGCAGTTCTTC
CASSQERLSSYNEQFF
>TRBJ2-3|NA|NA|TRBV6-1
TGTGCCAGCAGTGAAGGAAGAGGCTTCGGCACAGATACGCAGTATTTT
CASSEGRGFGTDTQYF
>TRBJ2-1|TRBD2|many|TRBV7-9
TGTGCCAGCAGGACGACTAGCGGGAGCTCGAATGAGCAGTTCTTC
CASRTTSGSSNEQFF
>TRBJ1-2|NA|many|TRBV7-2
TGTGCCAGCAGCCGAGGACATTCCAACTATGGCTACACCTTC
CASSRGHSNYGYTF
>TRBJ2-3|TRBD2|few|TRBV20-1
TGCAGTGCTAGAGATTCCACGACTAGCGGGAGTCTCTGGCTTATAGATACGCAGTATTTT
CSARDSTTSGSLWLIDTQYF
>TRBJ2-4|TRBD2|NA|TRBV6-4
TGTGCCAGCAGCCCGACTAGCGAGGGAAACATTCAGTACTTC
CASSPTSEGNIQYF
>TRBJ1-2|TRBD1|NA|TRBV2
TGTGCCAGCAGCGCAATGACAGGGACTAACTATGGCTACACCTTC
CASSAMTGTNYGYTF
>TRBJ1-3|NA|few|TRBV7-8
TGTGCCAGCAGCTTAGTTACGGTTGGAAACACCATATATTTT
CASSLVTVGNTIYF
>TRBJ2-7|NA|NA|TRBV6-9
TGTGCCAGCAGTTTTCCGACAGGTGAATACGAGCAGTACTTC
CASSFPTGEYEQYF
>TRBJ2-3|NA|NA|TRBV5-1
TGCGCCAGCAGCTTGGCCCTTAGGGATGACACAGATACGCAGTATTTT
CASSLALRDDTDTQYF
>TRBJ2-3|TRBD1|many|TRBV7-9
TGTGCCAGCAGCTCCACCCTTGGACAGGCCGATACGCAGTATTTT
CASSSTLGQADTQYF
>TRBJ1-2|NA|many|TRBV11-2
TGTGCCAGCAGCCGCACAGGGACGGGCTATGGCTACACCTTC
CASSRTGTGYGYTF
>TRBJ1-2|TRBD1|many|TRBV12-3/TRBV12-4
TGTGCCAGCAGTTTCCGCGACAGGGATAGCTATGGCTACACCTTC
CASSFRDRDSYGYTF
>TRBJ2-3|NA|many|TRBV20-1
TGCAGTGCTAGTCGAGTTGATGGGGATACGCAGTATTTT
CSASRVDGDTQYF
>TRBJ2-1|TRBD2|many|TRBV29-1
TGCAGCATTAGCGGGAACTACAATGAGCAGTTCTTC
CSISGNYNEQFF
>TRBJ2-5|NA|few|TRBV27
TGTGCCAGCAGTTTGTTTTACGGACAGCAAGAGACCCAGTACTTC
CASSLFYGQQETQYF